This T cell receptor beta chain derives from a study of T cell responses to AZD1222 COVID-19 vaccine. Whole-study results and caveats: In the spike-specific TCR repertoire, nearly half reportedly target unmutated variant regions. Researchers report vaccine-associated CD4 TCRs spanning spike, with dominance at 160-218 and 743-854. Clonal diversity was possibly underestimated; the donors were predominantly white British and more often female.

Assay used: immunoSEQ multiplex PCR; TCRdb lists only in-frame clones, some missing. The sample has over 95,000 clones, approximately 88% seen once. Points on this clone: Its antigen is not known. Compared with germline, one end of the junction differs, possibly owing to a read error.

Investigators merged groups given second doses at roughly 4 or roughly 12 weeks. Germline values: CDR1 MGHDK, CDR2 SYGVNS. The CDR3 is 9 amino acids. The sequence was obtained from an adult who received the AZD1222 COVID-19 vaccine. The sample consisted of peripheral blood, taken 28 days after the second AZD1222 dose. The chain joins TRBV25-1 to TRBJ2-4; D is undetermined. In DNA form, the CDR3 reads TGTGCCACCTACCCTTTCCCATGCTTC. This sequence encodes CATYPFPCF.